The 19 T cell receptor beta chains presented below share a single source sample, sequenced in a study of blood T cell repertoires in COVID-19. Method: immunoSEQ multiplex PCR; TCRdb's copy keeps in-frame clones and lacks some. The data hold around 24,000 clones, with 90% observed a single time. The sequenced material came from peripheral blood. The origin of the receptors is a woman in her sixties with active COVID-19.

This clone was picked up one time. The chain uses TRBV7-2 and TRBJ2-3; 11 bases agree with TRBD2. Germline values: CDR1 SGHTA, CDR2 FQGNSA. The CDR3 loop spans 16 amino acids. The V and J ends lost 4 bases and 1 base, in that order; junction bases with no gene match: 4. The CDR3 here is CASSYISGRGTDTQYF. DNA of the CDR3: TGTGCCAGCAGCTACATTAGCGGGAGGGGCACAGATACGCAGTATTTT.

V is TRBV19 and J is TRBJ2-1; 8 nucleotides line up with TRBD2. The CDR3 contains 15 residues. Germline loops: CDR1 LNHDA, CDR2 SQIVND (reference sequence). The V segment lost 5 bases and the J segment 9 bases; nucleotides outside the gene matches: 12. CDR3 loop: CASSGSRAGGGEQFF. CDR3 nucleotide sequence: TGTGCCAGTAGTGGATCTAGGGCGGGAGGTGGTGAGCAGTTCTTC.

The chain joins TRBV7-2 to TRBJ2-1, with a weak D call TRBD2 (7 bases). The CDR3 covers 12 residues. Germline values: CDR1 SGHTA, CDR2 FQGNSA. The germline V and J ends were trimmed by 4 bases and 15 bases, with 16 bases remaining between them. The CDR3 loop reads CASSWGGGLLFF. The CDR3 DNA is TGTGCCAGCAGCTGGGGGGGCGGCCTCCTGTTCTTC.

This chain connects TRBV19 to TRBJ1-4; the D gene is possibly TRBD1 (6 bases). The CDR3 extends over 13 amino acids. Trimming removed 6 bases from V and 7 bases from J, with 12 bases in between. Germline V lookup: CDR1 LNHDA, CDR2 SQIVND (reference sequence). CDR3 residues: CASRGAPGEKLFF. The CDR3 DNA reads TGTGCCAGTAGGGGGGCGCCCGGTGAAAAACTGTTTTTT.

The chain has TRBV28 and TRBJ1-1, with D unclear. CDR3 length: 16 residues. Germline lookup yields CDR1 MDHEN and CDR2 SYDVKM. V was shortened by 3 bases and J by 8 bases, with 22 bases between the two germline ends. The CDR3 coding sequence is TGTGCCAGCAGTTTTGCCGGACCCGGGGAAGGTGGGGAAGCTTTCTTT. Its translation: CASSFAGPGEGGEAFF.

The V call is TRBV5-4, the J call TRBJ2-1, with a weak D call TRBD1 (6 bases). Germline CDR1 is SGHNT and CDR2 is YYREEE (reference sequence). V shed 4 bases and J shed 9 bases, with 17 bases lying between them. The CDR3 covers 14 residues. CDR3 nucleotide sequence: TGTGCCAGCAGCCCTGTCCAGCAGACAGGTGAGCAGTTCTTC. This gives the protein CASSPVQQTGEQFF.

This chain connects TRBV7-2 to TRBJ2-3; D uncertain. Looked up from germline, CDR1 is SGHTA and CDR2 is FQGNSA. Trimming removed 5 bases at V and 6 bases at J, with 15 bases between. The CDR3 has 14 amino acids. The CDR3 bases are TGTGCCAGCAGCCCTGACTCTTACTGGGATACGCAGTATTTT. Translation gives CASSPDSYWDTQYF.

The chain has TRBV7-3 and TRBJ1-2; no reliable D call. V was shortened by 3 bases and J by 7 bases, with 3 bases between the two germline ends. The CDR3 loop spans 10 amino acids. Germline lookup yields CDR1 SGHTA and CDR2 FQGTGA. CDR3 amino acids: CASSFGGYTF. The CDR3 DNA reads TGTGCCAGCAGCTTCGGTGGCTACACCTTC.

The table lists this clone with a few counts. This chain uses TRBV4-2 with TRBJ2-1; 8 bases are shared with TRBD2. Germline CDR1 LGHNA, CDR2 YNFKEQ. Trimming removed 7 bases from V and 0 bases from J; junction bases left unmatched: 23. CDR3 size: 21 residues. The CDR3 region is CASTHSFGASLRGASYNEQFF. The CDR3 bases are TGTGCCAGCACCCACTCCTTCGGGGCATCGTTGCGGGGGGCCTCCTACAATGAGCAGTTCTTC.

A note on this clone: This same CDR3 is encoded by further DNA sequences in the sample. V is TRBV5-1 and J is TRBJ1-1; 7 bases line up with TRBD1. Germline trimming cut 4 bases from V and 0 bases from J; bases unmatched to any gene: 3. CDR1 and CDR2 from the germline V gene are SGHRS and YFSETQ. The CDR3 length is 14 residues. Written as DNA, the CDR3 is TGCGCCAGCAGCGTCGGGACAGTGAACACTGAAGCTTTCTTT. The encoded protein is CASSVGTVNTEAFF.

The chain has TRBV24-1 and TRBJ2-1; D is ambiguous. The length of the CDR3 is 14 residues. Trimming shortened V by 5 bases and J by 8 bases, and 15 bases separated the two germline ends. Germline assignment: CDR1 KGHDR and CDR2 SFDVKD. CDR3 sequence: CATSAVTPPHEQFF. The CDR3 bases are TGTGCCACCAGTGCCGTGACTCCCCCCCATGAGCAGTTCTTC.

The J gene is TRBJ2-5, the V gene TRBV27; weak D call: TRBD1 (6 bases). The CDR3 has 15 residues. Germline V gene data show CDR1 as MNHEY and CDR2 as SMNVEV (reference sequence). Trimming took 5 bases from V and 2 from J, leaving 15 bases between them. The CDR3 bases are TGTGCCAGCAGTCCGCTAGACAGGCTTCAAGAGACCCAGTACTTC. Protein: CASSPLDRLQETQYF.

The chain couples TRBV18 to TRBJ2-2, with D perhaps matching TRBD2 (5 bases). Germline V gene lookup returns CDR1 KGHSH and CDR2 LQKENI. CDR3 length: 15 residues. Trimming took 4 bases from V and 0 from J, leaving 9 bases between them. The CDR3 spells CASSLASANTGELFF. The CDR3 region has the DNA TGTGCCAGCTCACTAGCGAGCGCGAACACCGGGGAGCTGTTTTTT.

The chain carries TRBV27 and TRBJ2-1; perhaps TRBD2 as D (6 bases). This CDR3 has 15 residues. The germline V and J ends were trimmed by 2 bases and 7 bases, with 15 bases remaining between them. From germline, CDR1 is MNHEY and CDR2 SMNVEV (reference sequence). The CDR3 region has the DNA TGTGCCAGCAGTTTAGGGTGGGAGGCGGGAAATGAGCAGTTCTTC. It specifies CASSLGWEAGNEQFF.

The chain joins TRBV9 to TRBJ2-4; D possibly corresponds to TRBD2 (5 bases). With 0 bases removed from V and 9 bases from J, the gap between germline ends came to 10 bases. Germline assignment: CDR1 SGDLS and CDR2 YYNGEE. CDR3 length equals 13 residues. The CDR3 sequence is CASSVVGVGIQYF. Written as DNA, the CDR3 is TGTGCCAGCAGCGTAGTCGGGGTCGGCATTCAGTACTTC.

This chain connects TRBV27 to TRBJ2-4; 13 bases are a match to TRBD2. Per the germline V gene, CDR1 is MNHEY and CDR2 is SMNVEV (reference sequence). The CDR3 is made up of 13 amino acids. V shed 4 bases and J 13 bases; nucleotides not matched to a gene: 4. The CDR3 loop reads CASSWTSGSNQYF. As DNA, the CDR3 is TGTGCCAGCAGTTGGACTAGCGGGAGCAACCAGTACTTC.

The V call is TRBV7-3, the J call TRBJ2-1, with D perhaps TRBD2 (6 bases). The V gene's germline CDR1 is SGHTA and CDR2 FQGTGA. Trimming shortened V by 0 bases and J by 5 bases, and 11 bases separated the two germline ends. The CDR3 runs 15 residues. CDR3 nucleotides: TGTGCCAGCAGCTTAACTGGCGGGATAGACAATGAGCAGTTCTTC. Residues: CASSLTGGIDNEQFF. The full variable domain, rest sourced from reference TRBV7-3 and TRBJ2-1, is GAGVSQTPSNKVTEKGKYVELRCDPISGHTALYWYRQSLGQGPEFLIYFQGTGAADDSGLPNDRFFAVRPEGSVSTLKIQRTERGDSAVYLCASSLTGGIDNEQFFGPGTRLTVL.

The genes are TRBV6-1 and TRBJ1-5, with D uncertain. The CDR3 is made up of 17 amino acids. The germline CDR1 and CDR2 sequences are MNHNS and SASEGT. V lost 1 base to trimming and J lost 6 bases, with 19 bases between them. CDR3 in DNA: TGTGCCAGCAGTGAAGGGCTCTGGTGGCAAAGCGGTCAGCCCCAGCATTTT. Translation: CASSEGLWWQSGQPQHF.

The V gene is TRBV7-9, the J gene TRBJ2-5, with 11 positions matching TRBD2. The CDR3 spans 18 residues. V gave up 0 bases and J gave up 2 bases; unmatched junction bases: 8. Germline V lookup: CDR1 SEHNR, CDR2 FQNEAQ (reference sequence). The CDR3 DNA follows: TGTGCCAGCAGCTTAGCACTAGCGGGAGCGTTTGGTCAAGAGACCCAGTACTTC. It yields the protein CASSLALAGAFGQETQYF.